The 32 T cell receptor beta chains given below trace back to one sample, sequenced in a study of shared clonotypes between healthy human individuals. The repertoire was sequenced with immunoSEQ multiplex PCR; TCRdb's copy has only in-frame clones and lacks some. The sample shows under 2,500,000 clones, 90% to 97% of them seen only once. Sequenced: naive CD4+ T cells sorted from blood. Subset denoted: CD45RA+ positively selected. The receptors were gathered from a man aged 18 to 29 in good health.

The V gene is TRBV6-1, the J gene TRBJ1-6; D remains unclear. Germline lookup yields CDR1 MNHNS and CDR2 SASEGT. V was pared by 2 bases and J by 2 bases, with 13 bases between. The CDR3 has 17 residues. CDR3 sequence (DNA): TGTGCCAGCAGTGAATATTTCGGAGGCACCTATAATTCACCCCTCCACTTT. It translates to CASSEYFGGTYNSPLHF.

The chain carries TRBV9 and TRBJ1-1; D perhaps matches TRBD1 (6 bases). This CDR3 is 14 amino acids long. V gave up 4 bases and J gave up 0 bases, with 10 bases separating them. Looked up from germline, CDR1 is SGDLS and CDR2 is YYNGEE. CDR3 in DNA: TGTGCCAGCAGCTGGACAGAGCTGAACACTGAAGCTTTCTTT. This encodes CASSWTELNTEAFF.

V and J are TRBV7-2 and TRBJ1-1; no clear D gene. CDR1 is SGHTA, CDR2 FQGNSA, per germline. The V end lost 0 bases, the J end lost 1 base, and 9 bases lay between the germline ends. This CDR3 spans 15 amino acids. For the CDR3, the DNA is TGTGCCAGCAGCTTAGCCCCGGGCACGAACACTGAAGCTTTCTTT. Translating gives CASSLAPGTNTEAFF.

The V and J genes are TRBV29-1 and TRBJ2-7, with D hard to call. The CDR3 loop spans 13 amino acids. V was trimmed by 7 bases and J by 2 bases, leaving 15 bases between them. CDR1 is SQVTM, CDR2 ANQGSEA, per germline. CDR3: CSAGSQLPYEQYF. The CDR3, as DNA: TGCAGCGCCGGGTCCCAGCTCCCCTACGAGCAGTACTTC.

CDR3 sequence: CAISEQENTGELFF. CDR3 coding DNA: TGTGCCATCAGTGAGCAGGAGAACACCGGGGAGCTGTTTTTT. The chain employs TRBV10-3 and TRBJ2-2; D call uncertain. V shed 2 bases and J shed 1 base, with 5 bases lying between them. The CDR3 runs to 14 residues. Germline V gene data show CDR1 as ENHRY and CDR2 as SYGVKD.

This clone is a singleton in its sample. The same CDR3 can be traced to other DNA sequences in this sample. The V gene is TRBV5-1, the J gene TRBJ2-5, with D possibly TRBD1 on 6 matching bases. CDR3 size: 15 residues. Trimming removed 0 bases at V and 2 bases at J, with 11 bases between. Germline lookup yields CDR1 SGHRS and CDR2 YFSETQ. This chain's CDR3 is CASSLAGDLQETQYF. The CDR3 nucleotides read TGCGCCAGCAGCTTGGCAGGGGACCTTCAAGAGACCCAGTACTTC. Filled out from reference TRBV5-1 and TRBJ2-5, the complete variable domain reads KAGVTQTPRYLIKTRGQQVTLSCSPISGHRSVSWYQQTPGQGLQFLFEYFSETQRNKGNFPGRFSGRQFSNSRSEMNVSTLELGDSALYLCASSLAGDLQETQYFGPGTRLLVL.

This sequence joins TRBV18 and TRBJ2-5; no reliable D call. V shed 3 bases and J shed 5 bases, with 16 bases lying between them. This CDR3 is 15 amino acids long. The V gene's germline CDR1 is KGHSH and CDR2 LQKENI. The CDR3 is CASSPRAADGETQYF. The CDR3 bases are TGTGCCAGCTCACCCAGAGCAGCCGATGGGGAGACCCAGTACTTC.

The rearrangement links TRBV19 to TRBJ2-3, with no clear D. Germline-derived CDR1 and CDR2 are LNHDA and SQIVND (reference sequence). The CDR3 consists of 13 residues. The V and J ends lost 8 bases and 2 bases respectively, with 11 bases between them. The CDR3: CASSSRPTDTQYF. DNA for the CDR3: TGTGCCAGTTCAAGCAGACCCACAGATACGCAGTATTTT.

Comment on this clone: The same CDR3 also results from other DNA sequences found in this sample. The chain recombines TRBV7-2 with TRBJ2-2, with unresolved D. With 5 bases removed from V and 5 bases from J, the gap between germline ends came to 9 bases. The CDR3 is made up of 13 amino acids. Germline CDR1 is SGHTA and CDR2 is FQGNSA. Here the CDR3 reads CASSPLGTGELFF. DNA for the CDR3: TGTGCCAGCAGCCCTCTAGGAACCGGGGAGCTGTTTTTT. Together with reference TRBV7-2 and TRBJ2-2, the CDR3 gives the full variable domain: GAGVSQSPSNKVTEKGKDVELRCDPISGHTALYWYRQSLGQGLEFLIYFQGNSAPDKSGLPSDRFSAERTGGSVSTLTIQRTQQEDSAVYLCASSPLGTGELFFGEGSRLTVL.

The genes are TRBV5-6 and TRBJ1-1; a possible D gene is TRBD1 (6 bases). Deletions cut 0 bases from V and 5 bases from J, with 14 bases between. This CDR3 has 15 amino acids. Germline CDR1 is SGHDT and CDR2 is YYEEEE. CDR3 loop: CASSLAGGRGTEAFF. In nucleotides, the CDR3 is TGTGCCAGCAGCTTGGCGGGGGGGCGAGGGACTGAAGCTTTCTTT.

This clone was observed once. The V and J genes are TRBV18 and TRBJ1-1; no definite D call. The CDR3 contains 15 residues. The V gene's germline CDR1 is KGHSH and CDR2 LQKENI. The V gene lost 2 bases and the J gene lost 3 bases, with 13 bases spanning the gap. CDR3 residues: CASSPGLEYHTEAFF. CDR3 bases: TGTGCCAGCTCACCAGGACTAGAGTACCACACTGAAGCTTTCTTT.

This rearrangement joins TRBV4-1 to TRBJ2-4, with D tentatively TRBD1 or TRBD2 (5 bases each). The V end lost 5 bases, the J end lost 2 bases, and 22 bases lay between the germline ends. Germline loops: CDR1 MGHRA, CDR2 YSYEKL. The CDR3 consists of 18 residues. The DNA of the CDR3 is TGCGCCAGCAGCGACTATCCCAGGGAGAGGGCGCCCAAAAACATTCAGTACTTC. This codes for CASSDYPRERAPKNIQYF.

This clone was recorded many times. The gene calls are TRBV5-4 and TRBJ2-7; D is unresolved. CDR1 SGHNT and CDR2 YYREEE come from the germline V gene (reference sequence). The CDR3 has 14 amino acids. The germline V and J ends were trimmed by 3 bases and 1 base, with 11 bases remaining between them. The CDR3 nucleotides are TGTGCCAGCAGCTATGGAGTCAGTTCCTACGAGCAGTACTTC. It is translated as CASSYGVSSYEQYF.

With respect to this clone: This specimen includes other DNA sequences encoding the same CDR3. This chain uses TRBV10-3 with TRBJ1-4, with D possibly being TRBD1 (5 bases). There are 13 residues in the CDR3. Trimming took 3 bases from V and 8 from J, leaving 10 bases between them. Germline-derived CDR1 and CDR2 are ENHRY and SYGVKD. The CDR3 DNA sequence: TGTGCCATCAGTGAAGGGGCTGGCGAAAAACTGTTTTTT. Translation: CAISEGAGEKLFF.

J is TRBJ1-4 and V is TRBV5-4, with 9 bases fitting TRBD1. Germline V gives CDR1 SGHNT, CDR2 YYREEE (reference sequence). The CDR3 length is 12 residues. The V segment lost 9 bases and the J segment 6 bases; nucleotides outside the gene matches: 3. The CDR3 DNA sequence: TGTGCCACGGGACAGGGAGATGAAAAACTGTTTTTT. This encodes CATGQGDEKLFF.

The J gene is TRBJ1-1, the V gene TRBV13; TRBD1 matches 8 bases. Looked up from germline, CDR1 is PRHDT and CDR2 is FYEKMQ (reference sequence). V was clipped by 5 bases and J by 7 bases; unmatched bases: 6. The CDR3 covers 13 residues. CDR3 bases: TGTGCCAGCAGCAGGCGGACAGGGCTTGAAGCTTTCTTT. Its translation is CASSRRTGLEAFF.

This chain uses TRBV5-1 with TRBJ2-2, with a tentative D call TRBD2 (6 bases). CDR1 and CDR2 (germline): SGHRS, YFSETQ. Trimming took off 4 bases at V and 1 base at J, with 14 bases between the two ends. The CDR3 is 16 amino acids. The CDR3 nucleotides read TGCGCCAGCAGCCCGACCGGGGGAATGAACACCGGGGAGCTGTTTTTT. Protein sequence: CASSPTGGMNTGELFF.

The CDR3 DNA reads as TGCGCCAGCAGCCAAGATGCGACCCCTTCGAGACCCTACGAGCAGTACTTC. It codes for CASSQDATPSRPYEQYF. V gene TRBV4-1 combines with J gene TRBJ2-7; D gene uncertain. Germline CDR1 is MGHRA and CDR2 is YSYEKL. V lost 0 bases to trimming and J lost 2 bases, with 17 bases between them. The CDR3 covers 17 residues.

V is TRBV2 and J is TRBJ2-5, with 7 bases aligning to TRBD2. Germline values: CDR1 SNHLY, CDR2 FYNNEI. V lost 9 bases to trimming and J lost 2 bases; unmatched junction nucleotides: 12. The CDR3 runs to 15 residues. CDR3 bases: TGTGCCAGTCGGCCCCAGGGAGGGAAACAAGAGACCCAGTACTTC. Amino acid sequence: CASRPQGGKQETQYF.

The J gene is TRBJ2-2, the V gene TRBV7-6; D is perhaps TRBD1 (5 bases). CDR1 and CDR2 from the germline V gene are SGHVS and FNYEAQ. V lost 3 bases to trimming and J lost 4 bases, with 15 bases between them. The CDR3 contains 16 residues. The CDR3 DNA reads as TGTGCCAGCAGCTTCCCTCCCCCCGACAGCACCGGGGAGCTGTTTTTT. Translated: CASSFPPPDSTGELFF.

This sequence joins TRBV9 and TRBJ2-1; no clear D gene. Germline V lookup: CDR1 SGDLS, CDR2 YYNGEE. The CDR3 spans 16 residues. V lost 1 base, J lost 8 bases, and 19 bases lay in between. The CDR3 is CASSVISGVVVDEQFF. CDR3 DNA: TGTGCCAGCAGCGTAATTTCTGGAGTTGTGGTCGATGAGCAGTTCTTC.

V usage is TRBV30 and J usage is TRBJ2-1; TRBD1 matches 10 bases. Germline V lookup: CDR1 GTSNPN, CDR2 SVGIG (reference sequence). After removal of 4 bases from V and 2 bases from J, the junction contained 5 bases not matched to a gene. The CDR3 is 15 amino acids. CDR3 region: CAWTPGTGAYNEQFF. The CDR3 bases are TGTGCCTGGACCCCCGGGACAGGGGCCTACAATGAGCAGTTCTTC.

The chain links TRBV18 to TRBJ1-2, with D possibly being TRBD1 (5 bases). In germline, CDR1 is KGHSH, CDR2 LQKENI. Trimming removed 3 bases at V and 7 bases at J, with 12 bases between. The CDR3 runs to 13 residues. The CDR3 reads CASSPGPGGGYTF. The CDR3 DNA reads TGTGCCAGCTCACCGGGGCCAGGAGGTGGCTACACCTTC.

CDR3 sequence: CASSEPWPQTDTQYF. As DNA, the CDR3 is TGTGCCAGCAGTGAACCCTGGCCACAGACAGATACGCAGTATTTT. The chain has TRBV2 and TRBJ2-3; D uncertain. Germline lookup yields CDR1 SNHLY and CDR2 FYNNEI. This CDR3 contains 15 residues. V was pared by 2 bases and J by 3 bases, with 12 bases between. The full variable domain, with the rest looked up from reference TRBV2 and TRBJ2-3, is EPEVTQTPSHQVTQMGQEVILRCVPISNHLYFYWYRQILGQKVEFLVSFYNNEISEKSEIFDDQFSVERPDGSNFTLKIRSTKLEDSAMYFCASSEPWPQTDTQYFGPGTRLTVL.

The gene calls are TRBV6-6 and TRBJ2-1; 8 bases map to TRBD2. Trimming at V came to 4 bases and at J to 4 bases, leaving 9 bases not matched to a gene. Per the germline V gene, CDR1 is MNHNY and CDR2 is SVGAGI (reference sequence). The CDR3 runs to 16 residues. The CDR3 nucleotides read TGTGCCAGCAGTTCCTCCCTACTAGCGGATTACAATGAGCAGTTCTTC. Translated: CASSSSLLADYNEQFF.

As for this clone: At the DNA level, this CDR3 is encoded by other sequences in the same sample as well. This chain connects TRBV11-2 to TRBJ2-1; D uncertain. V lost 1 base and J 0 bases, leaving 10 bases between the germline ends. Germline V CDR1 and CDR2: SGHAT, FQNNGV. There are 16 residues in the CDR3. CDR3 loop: CASSLAGRSSYNEQFF. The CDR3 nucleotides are TGTGCCAGCAGCTTAGCCGGCAGGAGCTCCTACAATGAGCAGTTCTTC.

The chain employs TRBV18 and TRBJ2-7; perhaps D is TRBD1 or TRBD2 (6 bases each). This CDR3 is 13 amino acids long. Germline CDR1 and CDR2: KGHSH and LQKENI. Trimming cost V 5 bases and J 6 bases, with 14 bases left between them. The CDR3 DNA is TGTGCCAGCTCATCGAACGAGGGGGGCGAGCAGTACTTC. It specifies CASSSNEGGEQYF.

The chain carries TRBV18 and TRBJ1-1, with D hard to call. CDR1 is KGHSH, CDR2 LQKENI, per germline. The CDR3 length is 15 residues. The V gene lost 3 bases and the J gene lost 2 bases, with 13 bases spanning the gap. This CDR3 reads CASSPSTALNTEAFF. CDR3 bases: TGTGCCAGCTCACCGAGTACAGCCCTAAACACTGAAGCTTTCTTT.

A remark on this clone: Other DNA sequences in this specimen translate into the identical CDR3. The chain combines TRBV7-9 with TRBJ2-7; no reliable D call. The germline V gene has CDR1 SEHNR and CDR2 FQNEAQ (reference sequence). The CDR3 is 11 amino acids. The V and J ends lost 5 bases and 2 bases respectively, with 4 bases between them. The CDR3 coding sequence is TGTGCCAGCAGCGCTGCCTACGAGCAGTACTTC. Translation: CASSAAYEQYF.

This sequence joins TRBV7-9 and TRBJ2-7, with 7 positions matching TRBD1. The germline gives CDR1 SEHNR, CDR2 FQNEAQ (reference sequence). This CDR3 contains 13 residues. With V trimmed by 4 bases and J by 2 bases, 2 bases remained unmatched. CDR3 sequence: CASSSQGAYEQYF. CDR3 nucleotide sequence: TGTGCCAGCAGCTCCCAGGGGGCCTACGAGCAGTACTTC.

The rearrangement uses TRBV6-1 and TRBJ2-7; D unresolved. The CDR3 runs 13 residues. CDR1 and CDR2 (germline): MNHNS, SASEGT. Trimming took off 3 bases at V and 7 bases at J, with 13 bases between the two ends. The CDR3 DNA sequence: TGTGCCAGCAGTGACACTTTAGGGTGGGAGCAGTACTTC. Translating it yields CASSDTLGWEQYF.

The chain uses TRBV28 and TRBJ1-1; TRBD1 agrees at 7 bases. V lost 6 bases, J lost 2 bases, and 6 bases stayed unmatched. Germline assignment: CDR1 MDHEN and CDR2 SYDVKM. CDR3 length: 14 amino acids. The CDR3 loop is CASSPGTANTEAFF. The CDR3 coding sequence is TGTGCCAGCAGCCCCGGGACAGCTAACACTGAAGCTTTCTTT.